These T cell receptor beta chains were read from a single sample in a study of technical replicates of blood from a handful of donors. This table comes from immunoSEQ multiplex PCR, and its TCRdb copy is limited to in-frame clones, with some not included. This table has 75,000 to 100,000 clones, roughly 94% appearing once. Sequenced: T cells isolated from PBMCs. Receptors originate from a human donor in good health. Each CDR3 is given with its conserved first and last residue. D genes are given only for firm matches. Only part of the rows carry a size: once, few, many, or a class if the clone is expanded.

size: NA; D: TRBD2; J: TRBJ2-5; V: TRBV5-1; CDR3: CASSYGPTSGRAETQYF; DNA: TGCGCCAGCAGCTATGGACCGACTAGCGGGAGGGCAGAGACCCAGTACTTC
size: NA; D: TRBD2; J: TRBJ2-3; V: TRBV4-1; CDR3: CASSQGGGAPDTQYF; DNA: TGCGCCAGCAGCCAAGGCGGGGGGGCCCCAGATACGCAGTATTTT
size: NA; D: NA; J: TRBJ1-1; V: TRBV7-9; CDR3: CASSLAQSDEAFF; DNA: TGTGCCAGCAGCTTAGCACAGTCAGACGAAGCTTTCTTT
size: NA; D: NA; J: TRBJ2-5; V: TRBV6-6; CDR3: CASSYGAKSETQYF; DNA: TGTGCCAGCAGTTACGGGGCTAAGTCAGAGACCCAGTACTTC
size: NA; D: TRBD1; J: TRBJ2-7; V: TRBV28; CDR3: CAGGQGAYEQYF; DNA: TGTGCGGGGGGACAGGGCGCCTACGAGCAGTACTTC
size: NA; D: TRBD2; J: TRBJ2-7; V: TRBV30; CDR3: CAWSVFGGGTYEQYF; DNA: TGTGCCTGGAGTGTATTCGGCGGGGGGACTTACGAGCAGTACTTC
size: NA; D: TRBD1; J: TRBJ2-3; V: TRBV4-1; CDR3: CASSQRPGQGTDTQYF; DNA: TGCGCCAGCAGCCAGAGACCGGGACAGGGCACAGATACGCAGTATTTT
size: NA; D: TRBD2; J: TRBJ2-3; V: TRBV5-4; CDR3: CASSRTTSGASTDTQYF; DNA: TGTGCCAGCAGCCGTACGACTAGCGGGGCTAGCACAGATACGCAGTATTTT
size: NA; D: NA; J: TRBJ2-2; V: TRBV6-4; CDR3: CASSGHGGPDTGELFF; DNA: TGTGCCAGCAGTGGACACGGGGGGCCGGACACCGGGGAGCTGTTTTTT
size: NA; D: TRBD2; J: TRBJ2-5; V: TRBV7-9; CDR3: CASSTIKTSERETQYF; DNA: TGTGCCAGCAGCACGATCAAGACTAGCGAAAGGGAGACCCAGTACTTC
size: NA; D: TRBD2; J: TRBJ2-1; V: TRBV28; CDR3: CASSTLAEGNNEQFF; DNA: TGTGCCAGCAGTACTCTAGCGGAGGGCAACAATGAGCAGTTCTTC
size: NA; D: NA; J: TRBJ1-1; V: TRBV13; CDR3: CASSLRWGTNTEAFF; DNA: TGTGCCAGCAGCTTAAGGTGGGGGACTAACACTGAAGCTTTCTTT
size: NA; D: NA; J: TRBJ1-4; V: TRBV30; CDR3: CAWSGGGRNYPREKLFF; DNA: TGTGCCTGGAGTGGGGGGGGGCGAAATTATCCGCGGGAAAAACTGTTTTTT
size: NA; D: NA; J: TRBJ1-1; V: TRBV11-3; CDR3: CASSLDQRNEAFF; DNA: TGTGCCAGCAGCTTAGATCAGCGGAATGAAGCTTTCTTT
size: NA; D: NA; J: TRBJ1-2; V: TRBV4-1; CDR3: CASSPNILRDFPGYTF; DNA: TGCGCCAGCAGCCCGAATATTCTACGGGACTTTCCTGGCTACACCTTC
size: NA; D: NA; J: TRBJ1-1; V: TRBV29-1; CDR3: CSVETQTNTEAFF; DNA: TGCAGCGTTGAAACACAGACGAACACTGAAGCTTTCTTT
size: once; D: NA; J: TRBJ2-1; V: TRBV4-1; CDR3: CASSQEAVSYNEQFF; DNA: TGCGCCAGCAGCCAAGAGGCTGTTTCCTACAATGAGCAGTTCTTC
size: NA; D: TRBD1; J: TRBJ2-4; V: TRBV7-9; CDR3: CASSLGGGGDRGNIQYF; DNA: TGTGCCAGCAGCTTAGGTGGAGGGGGGGACAGGGGAAACATTCAGTACTTC
size: NA; D: TRBD1; J: TRBJ2-5; V: TRBV5-1; CDR3: CASSLQGQSQETQYF; DNA: TGCGCCAGCAGCTTGCAGGGACAGAGCCAAGAGACCCAGTACTTC
size: NA; D: NA; J: TRBJ1-1; V: TRBV5-1; CDR3: CASSPEYGATEAFF; DNA: TGCGCCAGCAGCCCAGAATATGGGGCCACTGAAGCTTTCTTT
size: NA; D: TRBD1; J: TRBJ1-2; V: TRBV12-5; CDR3: CASGTGTGFYGYTF; DNA: TGTGCTAGTGGTACAGGGACAGGATTCTATGGCTACACCTTC
size: NA; D: TRBD1; J: TRBJ2-3; V: TRBV6-1; CDR3: CASSESGQGLRDTQYF; DNA: TGTGCCAGCAGTGAAAGTGGACAGGGATTAAGGGATACGCAGTATTTT
size: NA; D: NA; J: TRBJ1-4; V: TRBV18; CDR3: CASSPIDRKNEKLFF; DNA: TGTGCCAGCTCACCTATAGACAGAAAAAATGAAAAACTGTTTTTT
size: NA; D: NA; J: TRBJ2-3; V: TRBV5-6; CDR3: CASSLGVAPDTQYF; DNA: TGTGCCAGCAGCTTGGGAGTAGCCCCAGATACGCAGTATTTT
size: NA; D: TRBD2; J: TRBJ2-1; V: TRBV5-1; CDR3: CASSSSGIRDNEQFF; DNA: TGCGCCAGCAGCTCTAGCGGGATCCGCGACAATGAGCAGTTCTTC
size: NA; D: TRBD2; J: TRBJ2-3; V: TRBV7-3; CDR3: CASSLRRGDTDTQYF; DNA: TGTGCCAGCAGCTTAAGGCGGGGGGACACAGATACGCAGTATTTT
size: NA; D: NA; J: TRBJ1-2; V: TRBV29-1; CDR3: CSVEILGQGTYGYTF; DNA: TGCAGCGTTGAAATTCTCGGCCAGGGTACCTATGGCTACACCTTC
size: NA; D: TRBD2; J: TRBJ2-1; V: TRBV10-1; CDR3: CASSRTSGDYNEQFF; DNA: TGCGCCAGCAGTCGGACTAGCGGGGACTACAATGAGCAGTTCTTC
size: NA; D: TRBD1; J: TRBJ2-2; V: TRBV2; CDR3: CASSPGGANTGELFF; DNA: TGTGCCAGCAGTCCAGGGGGCGCGAACACCGGGGAGCTGTTTTTT
size: NA; D: NA; J: TRBJ2-2; V: TRBV19; CDR3: CASIDPDTGELFF; DNA: TGTGCCAGTATTGATCCGGACACCGGGGAGCTGTTTTTT
size: NA; D: NA; J: TRBJ1-6; V: TRBV7-2; CDR3: CASSLDRHSPLHF; DNA: TGTGCCAGCAGCTTAGACAGGCATTCACCCCTCCACTTT
size: NA; D: NA; J: TRBJ1-1; V: TRBV28; CDR3: CASSFGARNTEAFF; DNA: TGTGCCAGCAGTTTTGGGGCGCGGAACACTGAAGCTTTCTTT